These T cell receptor beta chains were read from a single sample in a study of blood T cell repertoires in COVID-19. Produced via immunoSEQ multiplex PCR; TCRdb's table is partial and in-frame only. The table records about 150,000 clones, around 84% of them present only once. Sample: PBMCs or T cells enriched from blood (not recorded which). These receptors were collected from a man aged 45-60 years who had recovered from COVID-19. Each CDR3 is given with its conserved first and last residue. The D gene is left open where the match is weak. Not all rows give a size; the values are once, few, many and, for expanded clones, a class.

j_call,clone_size,d_call,v_call,cdr3_nt,cdr3_aa
TRBJ2-3,-,-,TRBV7-2,TGTGCCAGCAGCTTGGCACCGACAGATACGCAGTATTTT,CASSLAPTDTQYF
TRBJ2-3,-,TRBD2,TRBV29-1,TGCAGCGCCTGGCTAGCGGGGTTGGTAGATACGCAGTATTTT,CSAWLAGLVDTQYF
TRBJ2-2,-,-,TRBV7-2,TGTGCCAGCAGCTTCGGGGGGAACACCGGGGAGCTGTTTTTT,CASSFGGNTGELFF
TRBJ2-1,-,-,TRBV19,TGTGCCAGTAGTCAAGACAGGTTTAATGAGCAGTTCTTC,CASSQDRFNEQFF
TRBJ2-7,-,TRBD2,TRBV6-2/TRBV6-3,TGTGCCAGCAGTTACTCGAACCAGCGGGGACTCTACGAGCAGTACTTC,CASSYSNQRGLYEQYF
TRBJ2-2,-,TRBD2,TRBV6-2/TRBV6-3,TGTGCCAGCAGTGGCCCTCTAGCGGGGGGGCCCGGGGAGCTGTTTTTT,CASSGPLAGGPGELFF
TRBJ2-2,-,TRBD1,TRBV24-1,TGTGCCACCAGTGACTACAGGGGGACGGGGGAGCTGTTTTTT,CATSDYRGTGELFF
TRBJ2-7,-,-,TRBV6-5,TGTGCCAGCAGACCCCAGGGTACCCACGAGCAGTACTTC,CASRPQGTHEQYF
TRBJ2-7,once,TRBD1,TRBV30,TGTGCCTGGAGTGTACCCGGGACAGGGTACGAGCAGTACTTC,CAWSVPGTGYEQYF
TRBJ1-2,-,TRBD1,TRBV11-3,TGTGCCAGCAGCCCCCGGGACAGCTTCTATGGCTACACCTTC,CASSPRDSFYGYTF
TRBJ2-2,-,-,TRBV4-3,TGCGCCAGCAGCCAAGATCTTACGGTGGCCGGGGAGCTGTTTTTT,CASSQDLTVAGELFF
TRBJ1-1,-,TRBD1,TRBV5-8,TGTGCCAGCAGCCGAGGACAGGTAGGAGACACTGAAGCTTTCTTT,CASSRGQVGDTEAFF
TRBJ2-2,-,TRBD2,TRBV30,TGTGCCTGCCCTCCCGGGACTAGCGGGACGAACACCGGGGAGCTGTTTTTT,CACPPGTSGTNTGELFF
TRBJ1-5,-,-,TRBV3-1/TRBV3-2,TGTGCCAGCAGCCAAGATATGAATCAGCCCCAGCATTTT,CASSQDMNQPQHF
TRBJ1-2,-,TRBD1,TRBV11-2,TGTGCCAGCAGCTCGGGACAGGGAAACTATGGCTACACCTTC,CASSSGQGNYGYTF
TRBJ1-2,-,-,TRBV11-3,TGTGCCAGCAGCCTCGATTCGGGGTTTAGGGCCCCACCATATGGCTACACCTTC,CASSLDSGFRAPPYGYTF
TRBJ1-2,-,-,TRBV29-1,TGCAGCGTTCCCCGGGTCCCCTATGGCTACACCTTC,CSVPRVPYGYTF
TRBJ2-2,-,TRBD1,TRBV3-1/TRBV3-2,TGTGCCAGCAGCCGGTCGGGACAGGGGCACACCGGGGAGCTGTTTTTT,CASSRSGQGHTGELFF
TRBJ2-6,-,-,TRBV12-3/TRBV12-4,TGTGCCACAGGGGGGTCCGGGGCCAACGTCCTGACTTTC,CATGGSGANVLTF
TRBJ1-1,-,TRBD1,TRBV5-1,TGCGCCAGCAGCCCCCTGGGACAGGGACCGGACACTGAAGCTTTCTTT,CASSPLGQGPDTEAFF
TRBJ2-7,-,TRBD1,TRBV5-1,TGCGCCAGCAGCGGCCCCGGGACAGGGTCCCACGAGCAGTACTTC,CASSGPGTGSHEQYF
TRBJ1-6,-,-,TRBV30,TGTGCCTGGAGTCGTTCGGCCCTCCACTTT,CAWSRSALHF
TRBJ1-1,-,-,TRBV19,TGTGCCAGCAGACACTTGAACACTGAAGCTTTCTTT,CASRHLNTEAFF
TRBJ1-1,-,-,TRBV25-1,TGTGCCAGCAGTGAGGAGGGGCGGTGGACTGAAGCTTTCTTT,CASSEEGRWTEAFF
TRBJ2-6,once,-,TRBV5-1,TGCGCCAGCAGCCACCACACAGGTTCCAACTCTGGGGCCAACGTCCTGACTTTC,CASSHHTGSNSGANVLTF
TRBJ1-5,-,-,TRBV5-1,TGCGCCAGCAGCTTGATGGGGGGTAGCAATCAGCCCCAGCATTTT,CASSLMGGSNQPQHF
TRBJ1-1,-,-,TRBV18,TGTGCCAGCTCACCGCCACCGGGGACTGAAGCTTTCTTT,CASSPPPGTEAFF
TRBJ2-3,-,TRBD1,TRBV6-5,TGTGCCAGCAGTTTGACAGGGGGCCTAGATACGCAGTATTTT,CASSLTGGLDTQYF
TRBJ1-2,-,-,TRBV6-5,TGTGCCAGCAGTTACGACAGCAAAAACTATGGCTACACCTTC,CASSYDSKNYGYTF
TRBJ2-7,few,TRBD1,TRBV4-2,TGTGCCAGCAGCCAAGAGACAGGGAGCTCCTACGAGCAGTACTTC,CASSQETGSSYEQYF
TRBJ2-7,-,TRBD2,TRBV5-5,TGTGCCAGCAGCTTGTCCCCGGGACTAGCGGGGGGGAAGAGCTACGAGCAGTACTTC,CASSLSPGLAGGKSYEQYF